This TCR beta chain was recovered during a study of PD-1 blockade in classical Hodgkin lymphoma. Study as a whole: Patients were dosed intravenously with nivolumab at 3 mg/kg every 2 weeks. Study-level points and caveats: CD4+ but not CD8+ TCR diversity rose significantly by C4D1. Reports indicated that newly diagnosed patients had lower baseline TCR diversity than healthy donors did.

Sequenced by immunoSEQ multiplex PCR; TCRdb stores in-frame clones only, minus some. The sample lists roughly 9,900 clones, about 93% occurring once. The CDR3 is 16 residues long. CDR1 and CDR2 from the germline V gene are MRHNA and SNTAGT. V dropped 2 bases and J dropped 5; count of bases not matched to a gene: 7. There was relapse after autologous stem cell transplantation in every patient, and there was variation in brentuximab vedotin exposure. Best response was recorded as complete response, partial response or progressive disease. Turning to this clone: Its antigen is as yet unknown.

The sample here was peripheral blood mononuclear cells (PBMCs), taken at baseline. The chain employs TRBV6-4 and TRBJ2-1; 9 nucleotides align to TRBD2. The TCR sequence derives from a human donor with classical Hodgkin lymphoma. CDR3 coding DNA: TGTGCCAGCAGTGACGGGGCGGGAGGGTCGAACAATGAGCAGTTCTTC. It codes for CASSDGAGGSNNEQFF.